Below are 16 T cell receptor beta chains sequenced from a single sample in a study of naive and memory T cell subsets (dated by TCRdb to the late 2010s). The library was produced with 5' RACE. For sequencing, an Illumina MiSeq was employed. The ligated cDNA was amplified in four rounds of PCR with nested alpha and beta constant region primers together with the SP2 primer. TCRdb reran the public reads through fastp at Q25 and MiXCR, keeping productive beta chains. Every entry covers one CDR3 protein and lists the most common genes and DNA from its rows. The sample table contains about 62,000 distinct CDR3 sequences; only one count was recorded for 8% to 9% of them. Less than 20% of the sample is in the top ten clones. The study reported a robust and sensitive protocol to amplify, sequence and analyze TCRs, based on 3' ligation of a UMI-containing oligonucleotide to TCR cDNA. Source of these receptors: a female donor in good health.

This clonotype was detected ten times or more. CDR3 nucleotides: TGTGCCATCTGGACGGAACAGGGGAAAAACGGCTACACCTTC. Translation gives CAIWTEQGKNGYTF. The genes are TRBV10-3 and TRBJ1-2; 7 bases are a match to TRBD1. The CDR3 contains 14 residues. The V and J ends lost 8 bases and 8 bases, in that order; junction bases with no gene match: 14. Germline V lookup: CDR1 ENHRY, CDR2 SYGVKD.

This clonotype came up many times. V and J are TRBV6-2 or TRBV6-3 and TRBJ1-2, with 9 nucleotides matching TRBD1. The junction had 8 bases not matched to a gene; V was cut back by 5 bases and J by 1 base. The CDR3 is 16 amino acids. The V gene's germline CDR1 is MNHEY and CDR2 SVGEGT. The CDR3 nucleotides are TGTGCCAGCAGTCCAACCGGGACAGGGATTAACTATGGCTACACCTTC. Protein: CASSPTGTGINYGYTF.

Only a few counts were recorded for this clonotype. The V and J genes are TRBV6-2 or TRBV6-3 and TRBJ2-3; D gene uncertain. This CDR3 region has 16 residues. Trimming shortened V by 4 bases and J by 1 base, and 15 bases separated the two germline ends. From germline, CDR1 is MNHEY and CDR2 SVGEGT. CDR3 sequence reads: CASSSTRPMRTDTQYF. The CDR3 bases are TGTGCCAGCAGTTCGACCAGACCGATGCGCACAGATACGCAGTATTTT.

The V and J genes are TRBV28 and TRBJ1-1, with D possibly being TRBD1 (6 bases). The CDR3 runs to 15 residues. V lost 5 bases, J lost 2 bases, and 15 bases lay in between. Per the germline V gene, CDR1 is MDHEN and CDR2 is SYDVKM. The CDR3 nucleotides are TGTGCCAGCAGTGCTTACGGACAGAGTAACACTGAAGCTTTCTTT. This encodes CASSAYGQSNTEAFF.

A few counts support this clonotype. This chain connects TRBV12-3 or TRBV12-4 to TRBJ2-1; no reliable D call. Trimming removed 5 bases from V and 8 bases from J, with 10 bases in between. The CDR3 sequence is 12 residues long. In nucleotides, the CDR3 is TGTGCCAGCAGTCCAAGGGAAGATGAGCAGTTCTTC. Its translation: CASSPREDEQFF.

This clonotype was seen a handful of times. The rearrangement uses TRBV4-1 and TRBJ2-1; possibly TRBD1 for D (6 bases). V lost 4 bases, J lost 5 bases, and 15 bases lay in between. The CDR3 is made up of 15 amino acids. Germline CDR1 reads MGHRA; CDR2 reads YSYEKL. For the CDR3, the DNA is TGCGCCAGCAGCCTGGACAGTCGCAGGGACAATGAGCAGTTCTTC. Its translation: CASSLDSRRDNEQFF.

This clonotype came up many times. The rearrangement links TRBV7-2 to TRBJ2-7; tentative D call: TRBD2 (6 bases). The ends were cut back, 4 bases at V and 3 bases at J, with 10 bases in the middle. Per the germline V gene, CDR1 is SGHTA and CDR2 is FQGNSA. The CDR3 runs 13 residues. The CDR3 DNA reads TGTGCCAGCAGCTCCCCCGGGGGCTACGAGCAGTACTTC. As protein: CASSSPGGYEQYF.

At least ten counts were recorded for this clonotype. The chain employs TRBV29-1 and TRBJ1-4; the D gene is possibly TRBD1 (5 bases). From germline, CDR1 is SQVTM and CDR2 ANQGSEA. V was clipped by 8 bases and J by 0 bases, with 13 bases between them. The CDR3 spans 14 residues. DNA for the CDR3: TGCAGCTTCCGACAGAGTTCAACTAATGAAAAACTGTTTTTT. Translation gives CSFRQSSTNEKLFF.

The sample holds many counts of this clonotype. The chain links TRBV11-2 to TRBJ2-3; 8 bases line up with TRBD1. The CDR3 spans 16 residues. Per the germline V gene, CDR1 is SGHAT and CDR2 is FQNNGV. Germline trimming cut 2 bases from V and 14 bases from J; bases unmatched to any gene: 18. In nucleotides, the CDR3 is TGTGCCAGCAGCTTAAAGGTTGCAGGGGGCCCCTTCTATCTGTATTTT. Encoded protein: CASSLKVAGGPFYLYF.

The chain joins TRBV2 to TRBJ1-4; D unclear. Looked up from germline, CDR1 is SNHLY and CDR2 is FYNNEI. The CDR3 has 13 residues. V lost 3 bases, J lost 8 bases, and 10 bases lay in between. CDR3 region: CASSEWQDEKLFF. As DNA, the CDR3 is TGTGCCAGCAGTGAGTGGCAGGACGAAAAACTGTTTTTT.

This clonotype has ten or more counts. The chain joins TRBV20-1 to TRBJ2-3; 7 bases are a match to TRBD2. This CDR3 has 15 residues. CDR1 and CDR2 (germline): DFQATT, SNEGSKA (reference sequence). The junction had 10 bases not matched to a gene; V was cut back by 5 bases and J by 2 bases. The CDR3 reads CSADGLGGATDTQYF. The CDR3 nucleotides are TGCAGTGCTGACGGACTAGGAGGGGCCACAGATACGCAGTATTTT.

V is TRBV20-1 and J is TRBJ2-7, with D perhaps assigned TRBD1 or TRBD2 (5 bases each). The ends were cut back, 6 bases at V and 3 bases at J, with 12 bases in the middle. This CDR3 comprises 12 residues. CDR1 is DFQATT, CDR2 SNEGSKA, per germline (reference sequence). The CDR3 DNA reads as TGCAGTGCGGGGACGCCTTTCTACGAGCAGTACTTC. As protein: CSAGTPFYEQYF.

This clonotype was counted between two and nine times. J is TRBJ2-1 and V is TRBV7-2; 7 bases fit TRBD2. This CDR3 has 16 residues. V dropped 5 bases and J dropped 4; count of bases not matched to a gene: 11. Germline V gene sequence: CDR1 SGHTA, CDR2 FQGNSA. The CDR3 sequence: CASSPAPAGSYNEQFF. CDR3 nucleotide sequence: TGTGCCAGCAGCCCGGCTCCAGCGGGATCGTACAATGAGCAGTTCTTC. The complete variable domain, with remaining parts taken from reference TRBV7-2 and TRBJ2-1, reads GAGVSQSPSNKVTEKGKDVELRCDPISGHTALYWYRQSLGQGLEFLIYFQGNSAPDKSGLPSDRFSAERTGGSVSTLTIQRTQQEDSAVYLCASSPAPAGSYNEQFFGPGTRLTVL.

This clonotype appeared many times. The chain is built from TRBV6-5 and TRBJ1-6; tentatively, D is TRBD1 (5 bases). Between the trimmed V and J ends, which lost 6 bases and 7 bases, there was a span of 13 bases. The V gene's germline CDR1 is MNHEY and CDR2 SVGAGI. The CDR3 is 14 amino acids. CDR3 region: CASRGGRRNSPLHF. The CDR3 DNA follows: TGTGCCAGCAGGGGGGGACGGCGAAATTCACCCCTCCACTTT.

The chain links TRBV28 to TRBJ2-3; no clear D gene. V was pared by 6 bases and J by 7 bases, with 11 bases between. CDR1 MDHEN and CDR2 SYDVKM come from the germline V gene. This CDR3 spans 12 amino acids. The CDR3 protein is CASSLSQNTQYF. The CDR3 DNA reads TGTGCCAGCAGCCTCTCTCAAAATACGCAGTATTTT.

The chain employs TRBV6-6 and TRBJ2-1; TRBD1 matches 9 bases. V lost 9 bases to trimming and J lost 5 bases; unmatched junction nucleotides: 11. Germline CDR1 reads MNHNY; CDR2 reads SVGAGI (reference sequence). The CDR3 runs to 15 residues. CDR3 in DNA: TGTGCCAGTAATAACCTAGGGACAGGGCACAATGAGCAGTTCTTC. This encodes CASNNLGTGHNEQFF.